The next 5 T cell receptor beta chains were all read from a single sample in a study of cytomegalovirus exposure and HLA in healthy donors. Vbeta (60) and Jbeta (13) primers were used in the PCR. TCRdb keeps only in-frame clones here, not all; method: immunoSEQ multiplex PCR. The sample records some 150,000 clones, around four fifths being singletons. The sequencing input was PBMCs. These receptors all stem from a man aged 30 to 39 in good health and CMV-seropositive.

The chain combines TRBV5-1 with TRBJ2-1; TRBD2 matches 11 bases. This CDR3 spans 13 amino acids. With V trimmed by 0 bases and J by 15 bases, 5 bases remained unmatched. Germline loops: CDR1 SGHRS, CDR2 YFSETQ. The CDR3 DNA reads TGCGCCAGCAGCTTGGAACTAGCGGGAGAGGCGTTCTTC. Its translation: CASSLELAGEAFF.

This chain joins TRBV2 and TRBJ2-2; TRBD2 aligns across 9 bases. The germline V gene has CDR1 SNHLY and CDR2 FYNNEI. The V segment lost 6 bases and the J segment 4 bases; nucleotides outside the gene matches: 6. This CDR3 has 15 amino acids. The CDR3 DNA is TGTGCCAGCAGGAGTGGCGGGGGGGTCACCGGGGAGCTGTTTTTT. The encoded protein is CASRSGGGVTGELFF.

The V gene is TRBV5-1, the J gene TRBJ2-2; 16 nucleotides agree with TRBD2. The CDR3 consists of 18 residues. Germline CDR1 reads SGHRS; CDR2 reads YFSETQ. Trimming cost V 4 bases and J 0 bases; bases outside gene matches: 3. This CDR3 reads CASSKGLAGGPNTGELFF. The CDR3 bases are TGCGCCAGCAGCAAGGGACTAGCGGGAGGGCCGAACACCGGGGAGCTGTTTTTT.

The rearrangement uses TRBV19 and TRBJ2-3; D may be TRBD2 (5 bases). This CDR3 region has 15 residues. V shed 2 bases and J shed 0 bases, with 9 bases lying between them. Germline CDR1 is LNHDA and CDR2 is SQIVND (reference sequence). CDR3 protein: CASSIRSGSTDTQYF. CDR3 DNA sequence: TGTGCCAGTAGTATAAGAAGCGGTAGCACAGATACGCAGTATTTT.

V and J are TRBV6-1 and TRBJ2-2, with D uncertain. CDR1 and CDR2 (germline): MNHNS, SASEGT. The germline V and J ends were trimmed by 2 bases and 4 bases, with 5 bases remaining between them. There are 13 residues in the CDR3. CDR3 protein: CASSELGTGELFF. CDR3 nucleotide sequence: TGTGCCAGCAGTGAACTAGGCACCGGGGAGCTGTTTTTT.